These 30 T cell receptor beta chains were all obtained from the same sample, sequenced in a study of shared clonotypes between healthy human individuals. Sequencing was performed with immunoSEQ multiplex PCR; in TCRdb, only in-frame clones are kept and a portion is missing. Among 730,000 or so clones, 55% to 75% were seen once, and the ten largest hold under 2%. Sequenced input: memory CD4+ T cells sorted from blood. Subset reported: CD45RA-negative fraction. These receptors came from a young woman in good health.

This clone appeared a few times. This sequence joins TRBV7-2 and TRBJ2-3, with 8 bases fitting TRBD2. The CDR3 loop spans 19 amino acids. The ends lost 5 bases at V and 0 bases at J; junction bases unmatched: 16. The V gene's germline CDR1 is SGHTA and CDR2 FQGNSA. The CDR3 sequence: CASSPKSVSASGSTDTQYF. The CDR3 DNA reads as TGTGCCAGCAGCCCTAAGTCCGTTTCGGCTAGCGGGAGCACAGATACGCAGTATTTT.

V and J are TRBV28 and TRBJ2-5, with D perhaps matching TRBD1 (5 bases). The CDR3 contains 14 residues. The germline V gene encodes CDR1 MDHEN and CDR2 SYDVKM. Trimming shortened V by 4 bases and J by 4 bases, and 13 bases separated the two germline ends. DNA for the CDR3: TGTGCCAGCAGTTCCCCAGGTGGGGCAGAGACCCAGTACTTC. Its protein product is CASSSPGGAETQYF.

The CDR3 DNA sequence: TGTGCCAGTAGTATGGGACAGGGCCCAGATACGCAGTATTTT. Translation gives CASSMGQGPDTQYF. The gene calls are TRBV19 and TRBJ2-3; 9 nucleotides agree with TRBD1. J lost 4 bases, V lost 3 bases, and 2 bases had no gene match. CDR1 is LNHDA and CDR2 is SQIVND in the germline V gene (reference sequence). The CDR3 is 14 amino acids.

The J gene is TRBJ1-1, the V gene TRBV28, with 9 nucleotides matching TRBD1. J lost 10 bases, V lost 6 bases, and 9 bases had no gene match. The CDR3 is 13 amino acids. The germline V gene has CDR1 MDHEN and CDR2 SYDVKM. The CDR3 reads CASSSGQGSGAFF. CDR3 nucleotide sequence: TGTGCCAGCAGCTCGGGACAGGGAAGCGGAGCTTTCTTT.

This rearrangement joins TRBV7-8 to TRBJ1-1; 11 nucleotides agree with TRBD1. The germline gives CDR1 SGHVS, CDR2 FQNEAQ. This CDR3 is 18 amino acids long. The V segment lost 3 bases and the J segment 1 base; nucleotides outside the gene matches: 10. In DNA form, the CDR3 reads TGTGCCAGCAGCTTTCGCCGGGACAGGGGGGTTGGGAACACTGAAGCTTTCTTT. It translates to CASSFRRDRGVGNTEAFF.

The chain employs TRBV28 and TRBJ2-7, with 7 bases identical to TRBD2. The CDR3 runs to 14 residues. V dropped 8 bases and J dropped 1; count of bases not matched to a gene: 8. CDR1 is MDHEN, CDR2 SYDVKM, per germline. This chain's CDR3 is CASQFSSGSYEQYF. In nucleotides, the CDR3 is TGTGCCAGCCAGTTCTCTAGCGGATCCTACGAGCAGTACTTC.

The chain is built from TRBV9 and TRBJ2-2; TRBD2 matches at 13 bases. V was clipped by 3 bases and J by 6 bases; unmatched bases: 2. The CDR3 is 15 amino acids. In germline, CDR1 is SGDLS, CDR2 YYNGEE. The CDR3 DNA reads TGTGCCAGCAGCGAAACTAGCGGGAGGGCCGGGGAGCTGTTTTTT. The encoded protein is CASSETSGRAGELFF.

The genes are TRBV29-1 and TRBJ2-7; 8 bases match TRBD2. CDR3 length: 16 amino acids. Germline CDR1 reads SQVTM; CDR2 reads ANQGSEA. With V trimmed by 1 base and J by 2 bases, 10 bases remained unmatched. CDR3 residues: CSVEGGALAGPYEQYF. The CDR3, as DNA: TGCAGCGTTGAAGGCGGGGCTCTAGCGGGCCCCTACGAGCAGTACTTC.

The chain uses TRBV5-1 and TRBJ2-6; 10 bases are a match to TRBD1. V shed 7 bases, J shed 2 bases, and the junction held 6 bases outside the gene matches. The CDR3 has 16 residues. Germline assignment: CDR1 SGHRS and CDR2 YFSETQ. CDR3 in amino acids: CASRGTGVPGANVLTF. CDR3 nucleotides: TGCGCCAGCCGGGGGACAGGGGTTCCTGGGGCCAACGTCCTGACTTTC. Full variable domain (remainder filled in from reference TRBV5-1 and TRBJ2-6): KAGVTQTPRYLIKTRGQQVTLSCSPISGHRSVSWYQQTPGQGLQFLFEYFSETQRNKGNFPGRFSGRQFSNSRSEMNVSTLELGDSALYLCASRGTGVPGANVLTFGAGSRLTVL.

This clone appeared once. This chain uses TRBV28 with TRBJ1-2; D gene unclear. Per the germline V gene, CDR1 is MDHEN and CDR2 is SYDVKM. This CDR3 spans 13 amino acids. V dropped 7 bases and J dropped 5 bases, with 14 bases sitting between them. The CDR3 nucleotides are TGTGCCAGCAAGACGACTCCAGGTTATGGCTACACCTTC. It yields the protein CASKTTPGYGYTF.

V and J are TRBV28 and TRBJ2-7, with TRBD2 matching over 11 bases. V trimming: 6 bases; J trimming: 7 bases; junction bases outside the gene matches: 8. The germline V gene encodes CDR1 MDHEN and CDR2 SYDVKM. CDR3 length: 14 amino acids. The CDR3 DNA reads as TGTGCCAGCAGGAGACTAGCGGGACACTGGGAGCAGTACTTC. Encoded protein: CASRRLAGHWEQYF.

J is TRBJ2-3 and V is TRBV5-4, with unresolved D. The CDR3 spans 13 residues. Trimming pared 2 bases from V and 3 bases from J, leaving 7 bases between. Germline CDR1 is SGHNT and CDR2 is YYREEE (reference sequence). CDR3 residues: CASSLRPTDTQYF. For the CDR3, the DNA is TGTGCCAGCAGCTTAAGGCCAACAGATACGCAGTATTTT.

The chain is built from TRBV9 and TRBJ1-2, with TRBD1 identical over 9 bases. CDR1 is SGDLS, CDR2 YYNGEE, per germline. V dropped 3 bases and J dropped 6; count of bases not matched to a gene: 3. The CDR3 is 13 residues long. The CDR3 sequence is CASSEGTGNGYTF. As DNA, the CDR3 is TGTGCCAGCAGCGAAGGGACAGGGAATGGCTACACCTTC. Combining the CDR3 with reference TRBV9 and TRBJ1-2 gives the whole variable domain DSGVTQTPKHLITATGQRVTLRCSPRSGDLSVYWYQQSLDQGLQFLIQYYNGEERAKGNILERFSAQQFPDLHSELNLSSLELGDSALYFCASSEGTGNGYTFGSGTRLTVV.

This rearrangement joins TRBV4-1 to TRBJ2-1; D tentatively reads TRBD1 or TRBD2 (6 bases each). This CDR3 is 15 amino acids long. Looked up from germline, CDR1 is MGHRA and CDR2 is YSYEKL. V was cut by 4 bases and J by 8 bases, with 18 bases left in between. The CDR3 is CASSLSGLQGDEQFF. Written as DNA, the CDR3 is TGCGCCAGCAGCCTTAGCGGACTACAGGGCGATGAGCAGTTCTTC.

The V call is TRBV11-2, the J call TRBJ1-5; maybe TRBD1 (6 bases). This CDR3 is 15 amino acids long. Trimming removed 3 bases at V and 3 bases at J, with 12 bases between. Per the germline V gene, CDR1 is SGHAT and CDR2 is FQNNGV. The chain's CDR3 is CASSLGTRANQPQHF. The DNA of the CDR3 is TGTGCCAGCAGCTTGGGGACAAGGGCCAATCAGCCCCAGCATTTT. The whole variable domain, remainder taken from reference TRBV11-2 and TRBJ1-5, is EAGVAQSPRYKIIEKRQSVAFWCNPISGHATLYWYQQILGQGPKLLIQFQNNGVVDDSQLPKDRFSAERLKGVDSTLKIQPAKLEDSAVYLCASSLGTRANQPQHFGDGTRLSIL.

A single count supports this clone. The chain is built from TRBV15 and TRBJ2-7; TRBD1 matches at 9 bases. Germline V gene data show CDR1 as LNHNV and CDR2 as YYDKDF (reference sequence). CDR3 length: 14 amino acids. V shed 0 bases and J 6 bases; nucleotides not matched to a gene: 3. CDR3 sequence reads: CATSRESTGGEQYF. CDR3 in DNA: TGTGCCACCAGCAGAGAGTCGACAGGGGGCGAGCAGTACTTC.

This chain connects TRBV7-2 to TRBJ2-7; D is possibly TRBD1 or TRBD2 (7 bases each). The CDR3 loop spans 17 amino acids. The germline V gene has CDR1 SGHTA and CDR2 FQGNSA. Trimming removed 6 bases from V and 0 bases from J, with 21 bases in between. As DNA, the CDR3 is TGTGCCAGCAGTCCCTATGGGGGGGGACAGAGCTCCTACGAGCAGTACTTC. Protein: CASSPYGGGQSSYEQYF.

Here the CDR3 reads CASSPSGTQETQYF. CDR3 bases: TGTGCCAGCAGCCCGTCGGGGACGCAAGAGACCCAGTACTTC. This chain uses TRBV5-4 with TRBJ2-5, with D perhaps matching TRBD1 or TRBD2 (5 bases each). Trimming took off 4 bases at V and 2 bases at J, with 12 bases between the two ends. The CDR3 spans 14 residues. Germline CDR1 SGHNT, CDR2 YYREEE (reference sequence).

The chain uses TRBV5-1 and TRBJ1-5; possible D gene TRBD1, 6 bases. This CDR3 is 14 amino acids long. The germline V gene has CDR1 SGHRS and CDR2 YFSETQ. Trimming stripped 3 bases from V and 0 bases from J, with 7 bases between. The CDR3 reads CASSSGDSNQPQHF. In DNA, the CDR3 is TGCGCCAGCAGCTCAGGGGATAGCAATCAGCCCCAGCATTTT.

This clone was observed a single time. The chain links TRBV6-5 to TRBJ2-6, with D possibly being TRBD2 (6 bases). Trimming took off 2 bases at V and 4 bases at J, with 12 bases between the two ends. Germline-derived CDR1 and CDR2 are MNHEY and SVGAGI. The CDR3 runs to 16 residues. CDR3 bases: TGTGCCAGCAGTTACGGGCGGGGAGCGGGGGCCAACGTCCTGACTTTC. The encoded protein is CASSYGRGAGANVLTF.

The gene calls are TRBV6-1 and TRBJ1-1; D unresolved. The CDR3 is made up of 13 amino acids. In germline, CDR1 is MNHNS, CDR2 SASEGT. V was pared by 0 bases and J by 11 bases, with 13 bases between. CDR3 region: CASSEARGEVAFF. CDR3 DNA: TGTGCCAGCAGTGAAGCGCGGGGTGAGGTGGCTTTCTTT.

As DNA, the CDR3 is TGTGCCATCAGCGCCGGGACTAGCGGCTCTAGCTCCTACAATGAGCAGTTCTTC. Its translation: CAISAGTSGSSSYNEQFF. The chain has TRBV10-3 and TRBJ2-1; 11 bases fit TRBD2. CDR1 and CDR2 from the germline V gene are ENHRY and SYGVKD. This CDR3 has 18 amino acids. Unmatched junction bases numbered 10, after V lost 6 bases and J lost 0 bases.

This chain connects TRBV19 to TRBJ1-5, with D possibly being TRBD1 (6 bases). CDR3 length: 17 amino acids. Germline V gives CDR1 LNHDA, CDR2 SQIVND (reference sequence). V lost 7 bases, J lost 0 bases, and 19 bases lay in between. The CDR3 DNA sequence: TGTGCCAGTATCGGGACAAAGGGATCGAATAGCAATCAGCCCCAGCATTTT. This translates into CASIGTKGSNSNQPQHF.

Only a few counts were recorded for this clone. The V call is TRBV6-1, the J call TRBJ2-7; D is perhaps TRBD2 (5 bases). Trimming removed 2 bases at V and 3 bases at J, with 11 bases between. The germline V gene has CDR1 MNHNS and CDR2 SASEGT. The CDR3 has 14 residues. The CDR3 region is CASSEKSDFYEQYF. CDR3 coding DNA: TGTGCCAGCAGTGAAAAATCGGACTTCTACGAGCAGTACTTC.

J is TRBJ2-7 and V is TRBV6-1, with 8 bases aligning to TRBD2. The CDR3 consists of 15 residues. Per germline, CDR1 MNHNS and CDR2 SASEGT. Trimming cost V 6 bases and J 2 bases; bases outside gene matches: 9. This CDR3 reads CASSDDGRAPYEQYF. The CDR3 DNA is TGTGCCAGCAGCGATGACGGGAGGGCCCCCTACGAGCAGTACTTC.

Concerning this clone itself: The same CDR3 can be traced to other DNA sequences in this sample. CDR3 residues: CASRGQTYEQYF. In DNA form, the CDR3 reads TGTGCCAGCCGGGGACAGACCTACGAGCAGTACTTC. V gene TRBV2 combines with J gene TRBJ2-7, with 7 bases fitting TRBD1. Germline V gives CDR1 SNHLY, CDR2 FYNNEI. V trimming: 8 bases; J trimming: 2 bases; junction bases outside the gene matches: 3. The CDR3 runs 12 residues.

The chain is built from TRBV28 and TRBJ2-5, with 7 bases fitting TRBD2. Germline values: CDR1 MDHEN, CDR2 SYDVKM. The trim removed 10 bases at V and 5 bases at J, leaving 13 bases unmatched. This CDR3 is 14 amino acids long. CDR3 sequence: CATSPGGYGETQYF. CDR3 nucleotide sequence: TGTGCCACTTCCCCCGGGGGGTATGGGGAGACCCAGTACTTC.

The chain recombines TRBV28 with TRBJ1-3, with 8 bases lining up with TRBD1. The CDR3 runs to 16 residues. V was clipped by 7 bases and J by 4 bases; unmatched bases: 12. Germline V gene lookup returns CDR1 MDHEN and CDR2 SYDVKM. The CDR3 DNA reads TGTGCCAGCAAAGAAATCCAGGGGGCGGGAGGAAACACCATATATTTT. This gives the protein CASKEIQGAGGNTIYF.

This clone was seen a handful of times. The chain links TRBV19 to TRBJ2-3; TRBD2 matches at 9 bases. Germline V gene data show CDR1 as LNHDA and CDR2 as SQIVND (reference sequence). This CDR3 region has 15 residues. V dropped 4 bases and J dropped 6; count of bases not matched to a gene: 8. The CDR3 region has the DNA TGTGCCAGTAGTACGTGGCGGGAGGGCGACGATACGCAGTATTTT. This translates into CASSTWREGDDTQYF.

The table lists this clone with a count of one. The genes are TRBV10-3 and TRBJ2-1; 8 bases align to TRBD2. Germline CDR1 is ENHRY and CDR2 is SYGVKD. V lost 7 bases to trimming and J lost 5 bases; unmatched junction nucleotides: 4. The CDR3 is 13 amino acids. CDR3 DNA sequence: TGTGCCATCAATCCAGCGGGAGACAATGAGCAGTTCTTC. It is translated as CAINPAGDNEQFF.